This note documents a single TCR beta chain sequence. The germline gives CDR1 MNHEY, CDR2 SVGAGI. This CDR3 has 13 amino acids. Trimming cost V 5 bases and J 7 bases, with 15 bases left between them. The record originates from a study of blood T cell repertoires in COVID-19. Background on the study: The samples span acute and convalescent COVID-19 from the United States, Italy and Spain. The analysed material was cDNA or gDNA that came from T cells, B-cell-depleted T cells, or PBMCs.

Original processing notes: Estimated nucleated cell counts came from reference gene primer amplification. Generated by immunoSEQ multiplex PCR, the TCRdb table keeps only in-frame clones and is missing some. V, J and clone size derive from that table, while D and trimming were established from the DNA sequence. The sample includes around 25,000 clones, roughly 85% seen only once; the top ten take 8.8%. The clonotype was recovered from a human donor with active COVID-19. The donor label of this sample is uncertain. Sequenced: peripheral blood. The chain carries TRBV6-5 and TRBJ2-7, with D perhaps TRBD1 (6 bases). The CDR3 reads CASSLVGAREQYF. CDR3 DNA sequence: TGTGCCAGCAGTCTCGTGGGGGCTCGGGAGCAGTACTTC.